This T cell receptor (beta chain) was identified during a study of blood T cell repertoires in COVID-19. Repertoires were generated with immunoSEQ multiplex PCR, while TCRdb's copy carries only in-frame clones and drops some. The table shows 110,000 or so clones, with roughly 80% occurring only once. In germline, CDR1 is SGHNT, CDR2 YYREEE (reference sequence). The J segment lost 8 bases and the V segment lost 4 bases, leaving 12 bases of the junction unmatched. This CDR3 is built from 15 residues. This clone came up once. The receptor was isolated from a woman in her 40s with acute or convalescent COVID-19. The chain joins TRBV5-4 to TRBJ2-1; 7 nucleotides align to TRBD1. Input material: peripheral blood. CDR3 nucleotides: TGTGCCAGCAGCCTGGAGACAGGGAAGAAGCATGAGCAGTTCTTC. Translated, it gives CASSLETGKKHEQFF. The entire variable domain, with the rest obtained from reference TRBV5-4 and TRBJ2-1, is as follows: ETGVTQSPTHLIKTRGQQVTLRCSSQSGHNTVSWYQQALGQGPQFIFQYYREEENGRGNFPPRFSGLQFPNYSSELNVNALELDDSALYLCASSLETGKKHEQFFGPGTRLTVL.